The 2 T cell receptor beta chains given below trace back to one sample, sequenced in a study of T cell repertoires in cytomegalovirus infection. The antigens for these receptors are not known. TCRdb reprocessed the reads with MiXCR, giving one entry per CDR3 protein. This table has fewer than 1,000,000 distinct CDR3 sequences, approximately 30% appearing once. The input for sequencing was cultured CD8+ T cells from PBMCs, taken from culture after CMV antigen stimulation. The receptor source for this set is a human donor in good health (CMV status not recorded). Some clones in this sample may be carry-over from other donors' samples.

This clonotype was counted a few times. The chain couples TRBV20-1 to TRBJ2-5; maybe TRBD2 (6 bases). Trimming cost V 6 bases and J 7 bases, with 15 bases left between them. CDR3 size: 12 residues. Germline CDR1 reads DFQATT; CDR2 reads SNEGSKA (reference sequence). CDR3 loop: CSAKEEGWTQYF. CDR3 nucleotide sequence: TGCAGTGCCAAGGAGGAGGGTTGGACCCAGTACTTC.

This clonotype showed up just a few times. The J gene is TRBJ2-5, the V gene TRBV7-6, with TRBD2 as a possible D gene (5 bases). Germline loops: CDR1 SGHVS, CDR2 FNYEAQ. V was pared by 5 bases and J by 9 bases, with 19 bases between. The CDR3 runs to 14 residues. CDR3 loop: CASSPRSAAEAQYF. The CDR3 DNA sequence: TGTGCCAGCAGCCCCAGATCGGCGGCGGAGGCCCAGTACTTC. Together with reference TRBV7-6 and TRBJ2-5, the CDR3 gives the full variable domain: GAGVSQSPRYKVTKRGQDVALRCDPISGHVSLYWYRQALGQGPEFLTYFNYEAQQDKSGLPNDRFSAERPEGSISTLTIQRTEQRDSAMYRCASSPRSAAEAQYFGPGTRLLVL.